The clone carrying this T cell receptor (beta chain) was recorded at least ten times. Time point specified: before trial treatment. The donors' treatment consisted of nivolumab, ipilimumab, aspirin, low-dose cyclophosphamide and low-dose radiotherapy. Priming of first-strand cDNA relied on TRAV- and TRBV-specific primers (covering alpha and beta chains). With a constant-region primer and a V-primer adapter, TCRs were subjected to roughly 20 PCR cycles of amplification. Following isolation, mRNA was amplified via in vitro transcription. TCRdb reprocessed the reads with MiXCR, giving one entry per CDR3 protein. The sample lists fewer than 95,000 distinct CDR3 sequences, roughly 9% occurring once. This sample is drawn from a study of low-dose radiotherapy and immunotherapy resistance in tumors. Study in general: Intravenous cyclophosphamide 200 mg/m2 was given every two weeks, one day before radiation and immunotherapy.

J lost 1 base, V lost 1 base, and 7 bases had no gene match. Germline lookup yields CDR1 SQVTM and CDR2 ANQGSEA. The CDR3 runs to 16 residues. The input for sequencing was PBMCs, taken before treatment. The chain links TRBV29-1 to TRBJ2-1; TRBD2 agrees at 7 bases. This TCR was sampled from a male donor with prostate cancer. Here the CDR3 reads CSVEGPAGTSYNEQFF. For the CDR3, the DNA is TGCAGCGTTGAAGGCCCAGCGGGAACGTCCTACAATGAGCAGTTCTTC.